The rows below give T cell receptor beta chains drawn from one sample of a study of T cells in Graves' hyperthyroidism and ophthalmopathy. TCRdb reprocessed the multiplex PCR reads with MiXCR, giving one entry per CDR3 protein. The data hold 350,000 or so distinct CDR3 sequences, with approximately 18% observed a single time. Sequencing was carried out using blood. The receptor set was obtained from a woman between 40 and 50 years old with Graves' ophthalmopathy. Both conserved end residues are part of each CDR3. The D gene is left open where the match is weak. Clone size is not always given. Where it is, it says once, few, many or a class for expanded clones.

j_call,v_call,clone_size,d_call,cdr3_aa,cdr3_nt
TRBJ1-1,TRBV6-1,.,.,CAGGEGNTEAFF,TGTGCCGGGGGTGAGGGGAACACTGAAGCTTTCTTT
TRBJ1-1,TRBV5-6,.,.,CASSYAGTEAFF,TGTGCCAGCAGTTACGCCGGGACAGAAGCTTTCTTT
TRBJ2-7,TRBV19,many,.,CASGRRGRFYEQYF,TGTGCCAGTGGGCGCAGGGGAAGGTTCTACGAGCAGTACTTC
TRBJ1-2,TRBV7-9,.,.,CASSSDYYGYTF,TGTGCCAGCAGCTCTGATTACTATGGCTACACCTTC
TRBJ1-3,TRBV10-3,many,.,CAISEGPVSGNTIYF,TGTGCCATCAGTGAAGGGCCAGTCTCTGGAAACACCATATATTTT
TRBJ2-5,TRBV11-1,many,TRBD1,CASSWRVRQGAGEETQYF,TGTGCCAGCAGCTGGCGCGTTAGACAGGGGGCGGGTGAAGAGACCCAGTACTTC
TRBJ1-2,TRBV5-6,.,.,CASSLSGTWGFGYTF,TGTGCCAGCAGCTTGAGTGGGACATGGGGCTTTGGCTACACCTTC
TRBJ1-5,TRBV12-3/TRBV12-4,many,.,CASSIRDLGNQPQHF,TGTGCCAGCAGTATCCGGGATTTGGGCAATCAGCCCCAGCATTTT
TRBJ2-5,TRBV27,many,.,CASMGGGNDETQYF,TGTGCCAGCATGGGAGGGGGCAATGACGAGACCCAGTACTTC
TRBJ1-1,TRBV6-5,many,.,CASKRDRQAFF,TGTGCCAGCAAAAGGGACCGGCAGGCTTTCTTT
TRBJ1-2,TRBV12-3/TRBV12-4,many,TRBD1,CASLQGGFSYGYTF,TGTGCCAGCCTACAGGGGGGTTTTAGCTATGGCTACACCTTC